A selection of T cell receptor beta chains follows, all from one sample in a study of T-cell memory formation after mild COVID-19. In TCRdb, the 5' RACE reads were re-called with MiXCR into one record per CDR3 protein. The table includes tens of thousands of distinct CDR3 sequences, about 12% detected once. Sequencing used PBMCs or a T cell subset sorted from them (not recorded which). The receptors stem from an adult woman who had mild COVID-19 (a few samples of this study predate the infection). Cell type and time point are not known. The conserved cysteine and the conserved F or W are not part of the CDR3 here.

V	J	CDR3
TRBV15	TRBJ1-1	ATSHDIIRNTEAF
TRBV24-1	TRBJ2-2	ATSDLRGAGASTGELF
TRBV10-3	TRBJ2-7	AIRAGIDEQY
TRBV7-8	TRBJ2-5	ASSLFAGGASLQETQY
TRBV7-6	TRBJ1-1	ASIKEQGDTEAF
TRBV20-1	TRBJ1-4	SARSLEINEKLF
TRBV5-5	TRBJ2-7	ASSLDRGSTYEQY
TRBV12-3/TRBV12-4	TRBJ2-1	ASSFVGGEQF
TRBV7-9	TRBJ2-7	ASSPSGAEQY
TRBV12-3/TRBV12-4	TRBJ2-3	ASSPESTDTQY
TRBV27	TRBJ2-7	ASSPERALVGYEQY
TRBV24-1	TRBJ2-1	ATSEERGRRNEQF
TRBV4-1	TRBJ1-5	ASSQVQGRSNQPQH
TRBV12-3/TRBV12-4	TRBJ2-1	ASSPTGLGNEQF
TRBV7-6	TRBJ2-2	ASSLEGTGNTGELF
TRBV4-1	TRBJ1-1	ASSPWGSALANTEAF
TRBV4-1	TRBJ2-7	ASSQLPGQGSYEQY
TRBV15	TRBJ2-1	ATSRGLADYNEQF
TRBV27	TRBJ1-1	ASSSGQGATEAF
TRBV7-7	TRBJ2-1	ASSSLEGTNEQF
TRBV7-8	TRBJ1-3	ASSLLGVPSGNTIY
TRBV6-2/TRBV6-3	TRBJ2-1	ASTQFVSNEQF
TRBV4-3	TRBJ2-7	ASSQDPRDFYEQY
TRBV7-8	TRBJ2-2	ASSLKRGVPNTGELF
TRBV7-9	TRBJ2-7	ASSFSGTSGRSSYEQY
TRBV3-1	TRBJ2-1	ASSPDGPGTYNEQF
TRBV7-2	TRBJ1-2	ASSSQGSDGYT
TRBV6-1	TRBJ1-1	ASSPSGAF
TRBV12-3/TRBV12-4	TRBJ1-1	ASSVTQAFEAF
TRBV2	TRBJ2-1	ALGTNGDEQF
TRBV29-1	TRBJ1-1	SVGRGMGTEAF
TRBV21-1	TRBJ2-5	ASSKDGEEGETQY